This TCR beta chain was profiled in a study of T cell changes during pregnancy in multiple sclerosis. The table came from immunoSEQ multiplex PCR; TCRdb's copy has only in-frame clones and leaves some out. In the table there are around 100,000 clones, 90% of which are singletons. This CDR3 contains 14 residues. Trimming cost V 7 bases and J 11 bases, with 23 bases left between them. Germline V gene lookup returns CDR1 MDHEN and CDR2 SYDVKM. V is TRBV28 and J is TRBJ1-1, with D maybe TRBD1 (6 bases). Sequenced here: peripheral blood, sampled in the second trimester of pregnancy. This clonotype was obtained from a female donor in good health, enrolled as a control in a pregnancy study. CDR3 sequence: CASTNRQASLLAFF. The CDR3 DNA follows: TGTGCCAGCACCAACCGACAGGCATCCCTTCTGGCTTTCTTT.